The text below deals with one TCR beta chain. Its antigen is currently unknown. This cohort consisted of healthy bone marrow donors. At sampling all donors were nominally healthy, likely with unrecorded immune exposures. This CDR3 has 19 residues. Germline-derived CDR1 and CDR2 are SGDLS and YYNGEE. The V and J ends lost 4 bases and 0 bases respectively, with 20 bases between them. The data are from a study of cytomegalovirus exposure and HLA in healthy donors. The study's findings and limits: A prior analysis recorded that most TCR beta V segments were productive about 87% or about 30% of the time. By a later analysis, the bulk of CMV-associated TCR beta chains appeared HLA-restricted.

The PCR used 60 Vbeta and 13 Jbeta primers. Method: immunoSEQ multiplex PCR; TCRdb's copy keeps in-frame clones and lacks some. This table holds 95,000 to 150,000 clones, over 70% found once. V usage is TRBV9 and J usage is TRBJ2-6; the D gene is possibly TRBD1 (6 bases). The TCR was taken from a woman aged 40-49 years in good health and CMV-seronegative. Sequencing was performed on PBMCs. The CDR3: CASSRFGGGSSSGANVLTF. DNA of the CDR3: TGTGCCAGCAGCCGCTTTGGGGGCGGGTCAAGCTCTGGGGCCAACGTCCTGACTTTC. The full variable domain, in which reference TRBV9 and TRBJ2-6 provide the parts outside the CDR3, is DSGVTQTPKHLITATGQRVTLRCSPRSGDLSVYWYQQSLDQGLQFLIQYYNGEERAKGNILERFSAQQFPDLHSELNLSSLELGDSALYFCASSRFGGGSSSGANVLTFGAGSRLTVL.